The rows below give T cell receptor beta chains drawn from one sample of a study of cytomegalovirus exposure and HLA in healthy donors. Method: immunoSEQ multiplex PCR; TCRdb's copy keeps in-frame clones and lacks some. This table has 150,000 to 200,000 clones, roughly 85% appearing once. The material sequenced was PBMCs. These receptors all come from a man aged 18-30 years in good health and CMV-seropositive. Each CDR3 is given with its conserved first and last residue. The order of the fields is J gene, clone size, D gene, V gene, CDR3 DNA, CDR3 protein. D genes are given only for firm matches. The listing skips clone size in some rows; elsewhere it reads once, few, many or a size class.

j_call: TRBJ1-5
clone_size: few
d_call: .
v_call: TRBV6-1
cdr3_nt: TGTGCCAGCAGTGAACACCCGAGGGGGGGTCAGCCCCAGCATTTT
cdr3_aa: CASSEHPRGGQPQHF

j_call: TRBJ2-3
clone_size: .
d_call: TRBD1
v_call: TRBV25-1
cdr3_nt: TGTGCCAGCAGTGGAGGGACAGGGAGCAGCACAGATACGCAGTATTTT
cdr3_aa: CASSGGTGSSTDTQYF

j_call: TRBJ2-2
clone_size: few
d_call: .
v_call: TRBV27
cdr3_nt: TGTGCCAGCAGTTTACAGGGGTCCGGGGAGCTGTTTTTT
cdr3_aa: CASSLQGSGELFF

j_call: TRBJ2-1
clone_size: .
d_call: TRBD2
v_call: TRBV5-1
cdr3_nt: TGCGCCAGCAGCTTGGGACTAGCGGGGGATAATGAGCAGTTCTTC
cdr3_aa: CASSLGLAGDNEQFF

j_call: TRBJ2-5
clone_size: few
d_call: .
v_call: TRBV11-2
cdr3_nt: TGTGCCAGCAGCTTCATCAGGCCCCAAGAGACCCAGTACTTC
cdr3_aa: CASSFIRPQETQYF

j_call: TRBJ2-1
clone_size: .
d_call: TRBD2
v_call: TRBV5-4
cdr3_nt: TGTGCCAGCAGCTGGGGACTAGCGGGGGGGGCCCCTATTAACAATGAGCAGTTCTTC
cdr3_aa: CASSWGLAGGAPINNEQFF

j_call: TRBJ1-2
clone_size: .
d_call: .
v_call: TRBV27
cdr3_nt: TGTGCCAGCAGTTTTGGGGGCGCCGTAGCCTATGGCTACACCTTC
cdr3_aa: CASSFGGAVAYGYTF

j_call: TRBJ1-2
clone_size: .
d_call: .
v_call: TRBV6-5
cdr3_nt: TGTGCCAGCACGAGAACAGGCTATGGCTACACCTTC
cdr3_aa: CASTRTGYGYTF

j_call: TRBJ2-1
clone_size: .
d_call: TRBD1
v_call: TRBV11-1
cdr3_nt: TGTGCCAGCAGCCCTATTGGACAGGGGGCCTACAATGAGCAGTTCTTC
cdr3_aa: CASSPIGQGAYNEQFF

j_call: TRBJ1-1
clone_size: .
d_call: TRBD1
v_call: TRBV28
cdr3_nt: TGTGCCAGCAGCCTAGGGTGGACAGGGCTGAACACTGAAGCTTTCTTT
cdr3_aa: CASSLGWTGLNTEAFF

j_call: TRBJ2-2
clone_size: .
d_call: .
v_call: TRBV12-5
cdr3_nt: TGTGCTAGTGGTTTGGTACGGAGCACCGGGGAGCTGTTTTTT
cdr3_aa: CASGLVRSTGELFF

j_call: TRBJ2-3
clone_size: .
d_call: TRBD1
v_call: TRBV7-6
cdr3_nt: TGTGCCAGCAGCTCGGGACAGGGGTCAGATACGCAGTATTTT
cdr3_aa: CASSSGQGSDTQYF

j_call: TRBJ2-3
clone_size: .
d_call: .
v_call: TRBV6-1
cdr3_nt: TGTGCCAGCAGTGAATTTAGGGAGTCGGCAGATACGCAGTATTTT
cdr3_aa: CASSEFRESADTQYF

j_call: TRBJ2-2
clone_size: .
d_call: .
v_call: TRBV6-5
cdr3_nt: TGTGCCAGCAGTTACTCAGGGGACACCGGGGAGCTGTTTTTT
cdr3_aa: CASSYSGDTGELFF

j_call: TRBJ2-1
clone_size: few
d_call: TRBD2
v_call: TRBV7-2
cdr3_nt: TGTGCCAGCAGCTTAGGGACTAGTAATCACAATGAGCAGTTCTTC
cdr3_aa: CASSLGTSNHNEQFF

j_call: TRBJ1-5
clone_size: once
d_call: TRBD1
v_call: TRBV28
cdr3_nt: TGTGCCAGCAGTCCACAGGGGGAGGGTCAGCCCCAGCATTTT
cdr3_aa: CASSPQGEGQPQHF

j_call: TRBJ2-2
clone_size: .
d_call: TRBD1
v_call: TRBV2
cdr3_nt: TGTGCCAGCAGTCGTTCAGGGGGTCCAAACACCGGGGAGCTGTTTTTT
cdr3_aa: CASSRSGGPNTGELFF

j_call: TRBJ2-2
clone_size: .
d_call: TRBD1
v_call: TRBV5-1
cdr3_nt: TGCGCCAGCAGCGGGACAGGGCCCGGGGAGCTGTTTTTT
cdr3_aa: CASSGTGPGELFF

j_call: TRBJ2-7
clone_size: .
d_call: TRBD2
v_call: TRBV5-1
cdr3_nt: TGCTCCTTAGCGGGTGGCCCCTACGAGCAGTACTTC
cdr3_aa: CSLAGGPYEQYF

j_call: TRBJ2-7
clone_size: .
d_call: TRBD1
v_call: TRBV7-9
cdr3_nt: TGTGCCAGCAGCTCCGGGGACAGGTCCTACGAGCAGTACTTC
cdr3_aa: CASSSGDRSYEQYF

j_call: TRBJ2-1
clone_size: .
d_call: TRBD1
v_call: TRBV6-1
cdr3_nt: TGTGCCAGCAGTGAAGGTAGATGGGGACAGATCGACTACAATGAGCAGTTCTTC
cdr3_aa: CASSEGRWGQIDYNEQFF

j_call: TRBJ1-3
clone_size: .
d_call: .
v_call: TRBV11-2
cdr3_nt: TGTGCCAGCAGCCTGGCAGGGGTATCTGGAAACACCATATATTTT
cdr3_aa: CASSLAGVSGNTIYF

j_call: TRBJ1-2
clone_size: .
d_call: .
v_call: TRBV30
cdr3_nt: TGTGCCTGGAGGGCCGGGTCCTATGGCTACACCTTC
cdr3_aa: CAWRAGSYGYTF

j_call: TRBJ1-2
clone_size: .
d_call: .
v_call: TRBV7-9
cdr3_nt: TGTGCCAGCAGCCTACAGGGTTCGGACTATGGCTACACCTTC
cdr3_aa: CASSLQGSDYGYTF

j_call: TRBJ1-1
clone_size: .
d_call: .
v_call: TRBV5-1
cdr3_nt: TGCGCCAGCAGCGGAAGCGGGGGAGGCACTGAAGCTTTCTTT
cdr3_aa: CASSGSGGGTEAFF

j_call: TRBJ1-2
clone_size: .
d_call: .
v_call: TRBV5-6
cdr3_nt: TGTGCCAGCAGCTTGATGACAGAGACCTATGGCTACACCTTC
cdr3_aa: CASSLMTETYGYTF

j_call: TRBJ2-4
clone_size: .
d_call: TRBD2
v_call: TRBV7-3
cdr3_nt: TGTGCCAGCCGTCTAGAGGGACTAGCCCAAAACATTCAGTACTTC
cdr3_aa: CASRLEGLAQNIQYF

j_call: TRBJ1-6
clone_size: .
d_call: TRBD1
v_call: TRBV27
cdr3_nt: TGTGCCAGCAGTTTAAACCGGGACAGCTCCTATAATTCACCCCTCCACTTT
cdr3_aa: CASSLNRDSSYNSPLHF

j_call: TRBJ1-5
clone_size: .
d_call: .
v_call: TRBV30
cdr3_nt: TGTGCCTGGAGTGAAGGACGGGGGAATCATCAGCCCCAGCATTTT
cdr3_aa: CAWSEGRGNHQPQHF

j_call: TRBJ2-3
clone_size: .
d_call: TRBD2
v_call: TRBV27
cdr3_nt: TGTGCCAGCAGTCCTGCCGGGGGGTACACAGATACGCAGTATTTT
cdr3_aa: CASSPAGGYTDTQYF

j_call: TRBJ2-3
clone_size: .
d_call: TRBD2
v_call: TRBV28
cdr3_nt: TGTGCCAGCTGGACTAGCGGGAGAGGCGATACGCAGTATTTT
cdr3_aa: CASWTSGRGDTQYF

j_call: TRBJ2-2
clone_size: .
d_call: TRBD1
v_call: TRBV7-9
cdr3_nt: TGTGCCACCCAATCTACAGGGGGCATCTGGACCGGGGAGCTGTTTTTT
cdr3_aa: CATQSTGGIWTGELFF

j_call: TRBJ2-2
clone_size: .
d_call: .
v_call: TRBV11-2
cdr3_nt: TGTGCCATCTTGGAGGGACAGATGACCGGGGAGCTGTTTTTT
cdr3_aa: CAILEGQMTGELFF

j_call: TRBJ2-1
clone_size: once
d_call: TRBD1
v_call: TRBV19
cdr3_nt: TGTGCCAGTACCCAAGGTAGGGGACAGGGACTTAATGAGCAGTTCTTC
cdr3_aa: CASTQGRGQGLNEQFF

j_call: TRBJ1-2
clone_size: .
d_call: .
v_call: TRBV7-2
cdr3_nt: TGTGCCAGCAGCAGCCACCCCTTCGATGGCTACACCTTC
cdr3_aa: CASSSHPFDGYTF

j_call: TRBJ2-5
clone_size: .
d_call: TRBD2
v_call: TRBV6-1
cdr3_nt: TGTGCCAGCAGTGAATTGACTAGCGGGAGTGGAGAGACCCAGTACTTC
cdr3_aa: CASSELTSGSGETQYF

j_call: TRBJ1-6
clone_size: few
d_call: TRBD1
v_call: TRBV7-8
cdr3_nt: TGTGCCAGCAGCTCCCGAGCCGGGACAGGCAATTCACCCCTCCACTTT
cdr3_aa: CASSSRAGTGNSPLHF

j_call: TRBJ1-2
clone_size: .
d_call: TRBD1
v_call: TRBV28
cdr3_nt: TGTGCCAGCAGTAATACCGGGACAGGGTTTGGCTACACCTTC
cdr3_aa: CASSNTGTGFGYTF

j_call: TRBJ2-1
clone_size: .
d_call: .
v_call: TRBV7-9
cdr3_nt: TGTGCCAGCAGCTTCCAGAGGTCCCTAGCGGAGCAGTTCTTC
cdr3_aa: CASSFQRSLAEQFF

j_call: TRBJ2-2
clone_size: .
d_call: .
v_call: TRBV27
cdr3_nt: TGTGCCAGCAGTTTAGGAACAGATGGCGGGGAGCTGTTTTTT
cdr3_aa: CASSLGTDGGELFF

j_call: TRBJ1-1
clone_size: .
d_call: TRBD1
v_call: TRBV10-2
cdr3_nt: TGCGCCAGCAGTCCACAGGGGCGCACTGAAGCTTTCTTT
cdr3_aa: CASSPQGRTEAFF

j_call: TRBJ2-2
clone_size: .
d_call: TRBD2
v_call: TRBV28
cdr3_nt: TGTGCCAGCAGCCGCCATGGGCTAGCGGTCACCGGGGAGCTGTTTTTT
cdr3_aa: CASSRHGLAVTGELFF

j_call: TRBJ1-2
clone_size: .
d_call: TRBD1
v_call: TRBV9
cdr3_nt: TGTGCCAGCAGCGTAGCTGGACAGGGGCCATTATATGGCTACACCTTC
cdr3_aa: CASSVAGQGPLYGYTF

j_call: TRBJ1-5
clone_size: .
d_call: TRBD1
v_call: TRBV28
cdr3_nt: TGTGCCAGCAGGTCCTTAGGGGGCAGTCAGCCCCAGCATTTT
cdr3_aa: CASRSLGGSQPQHF

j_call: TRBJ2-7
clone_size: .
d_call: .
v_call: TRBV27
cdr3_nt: TGTGCCAGCAGTTTCGGTTCCAGCGGTGGCGGGATTCCTTACGAGCAGTACTTC
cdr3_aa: CASSFGSSGGGIPYEQYF

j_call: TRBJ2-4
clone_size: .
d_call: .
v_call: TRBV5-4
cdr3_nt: TGTGCCAGCAGCTTGGCCGCAGGGGCCAAAAACATTCAGTACTTC
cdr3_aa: CASSLAAGAKNIQYF

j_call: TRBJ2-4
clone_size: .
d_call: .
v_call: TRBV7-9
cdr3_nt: TGTGCCAGCAGTTTAGGAGGAAACATTCAGTACTTC
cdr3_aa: CASSLGGNIQYF

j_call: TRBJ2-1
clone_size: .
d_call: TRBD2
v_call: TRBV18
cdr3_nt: TGTGCCAGCTCTCCCCTTCTAGCGGGGGCCTACAATGAGCAGTTCTTC
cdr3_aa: CASSPLLAGAYNEQFF

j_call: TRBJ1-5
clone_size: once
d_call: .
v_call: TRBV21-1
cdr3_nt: TGTGCCAGCAGCGCTCGGACAGTTTGTCAGCCCCAGCATTTT
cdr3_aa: CASSARTVCQPQHF

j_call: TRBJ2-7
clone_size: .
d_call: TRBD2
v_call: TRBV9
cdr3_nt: TGTGCCAGCACCGAACCCCCCGGGACTAGCGGGATACCTGGGCAGTACTTC
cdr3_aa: CASTEPPGTSGIPGQYF

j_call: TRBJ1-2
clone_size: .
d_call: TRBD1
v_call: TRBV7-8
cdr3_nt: TGTGCCAGCAGCTTGGACAGGGTCAGGGGCTACACCTTC
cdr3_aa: CASSLDRVRGYTF

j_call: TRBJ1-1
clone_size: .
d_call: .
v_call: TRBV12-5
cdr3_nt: TGTGCTAGTGGTTTCAACCCGGGACAAGCGAACACTGAAGCTTTCTTT
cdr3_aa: CASGFNPGQANTEAFF

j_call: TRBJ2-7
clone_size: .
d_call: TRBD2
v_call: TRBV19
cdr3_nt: TGTGCCAGTACCCCTAGATGGACTAGCGGGGTTCAATACGAGCAGTACTTC
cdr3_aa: CASTPRWTSGVQYEQYF

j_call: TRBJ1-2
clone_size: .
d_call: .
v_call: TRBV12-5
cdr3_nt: TGTGCTAGTGGTTTGTCAGTAGGGGGTACCGTAGGCTACACCTTC
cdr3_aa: CASGLSVGGTVGYTF

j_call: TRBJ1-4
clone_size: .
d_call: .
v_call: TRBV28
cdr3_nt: TGTGCCAGCAGTTCTCTCTTCGGGGGGCGGAGTAATGAAAAACTGTTTTTT
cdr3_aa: CASSSLFGGRSNEKLFF